These 21 T cell receptor beta chains came from one sample sequenced in a study of T cells in Graves' hyperthyroidism and ophthalmopathy. The investigators amplified TCR beta CDR3 regions from RNA transcripts. The HTBI primer set was used in a first-round RT-PCR of the TCR CDR3. One entry per CDR3 protein results from TCRdb running MiXCR on the multiplex PCR reads. Among about 380,000 distinct CDR3 sequences listed, around 13% were seen once. Sequenced: blood. The receptors come from a woman aged 60 to 75 with Graves' hyperthyroidism.

In its sample, this clonotype was seen a few times. The V gene is TRBV24-1, the J gene TRBJ2-1, with 9 nucleotides matching TRBD1. After removal of 2 bases from V and 8 bases from J, the junction contained 15 bases not matched to a gene. Germline values: CDR1 KGHDR, CDR2 SFDVKD. This CDR3 is 18 amino acids long. The CDR3 DNA follows: TGTGCCACCAGTGATTCGCCGACCGGGACAGGGATTGGTGATGAGCAGTTCTTC. Its translation: CATSDSPTGTGIGDEQFF.

This clonotype was detected ten times or more. CDR3 coding DNA: TGTGCCAGCAGCGTACACCCCGGGGGGGCAGATACGCAGTATTTT. It codes for CASSVHPGGADTQYF. V usage is TRBV9 and J usage is TRBJ2-3, with 8 bases that match TRBD2. This CDR3 has 15 residues. V lost 1 base, J lost 4 bases, and 5 bases stayed unmatched. The germline CDR1 and CDR2 sequences are SGDLS and YYNGEE.

Worth noting for this clonotype: One base away lies a much larger clone, so this may be a sequencing read error. The chain couples TRBV12-3 or TRBV12-4 to TRBJ2-5; 7 bases are shared with TRBD1. The end of the DNA is better explained by TRBJ2-1, so the J call may be wrong. The CDR3 has 14 residues. The CDR3 is CASGRNTGEETQFF. The CDR3 DNA follows: TGTGCCAGCGGACGAAATACAGGGGAAGAGACCCAGTTCTTC.

J is TRBJ1-5 and V is TRBV6-1; 7 bases fit TRBD1. Germline V gene lookup returns CDR1 MNHNS and CDR2 SASEGT. CDR3 size: 14 residues. V gave up 6 bases and J gave up 5 bases; unmatched junction bases: 7. The CDR3 spells CASRLQGGDQPQHF. The CDR3 nucleotides are TGTGCCAGCAGACTTCAGGGGGGGGATCAGCCCCAGCATTTT.

This clonotype occurred many times. The chain employs TRBV28 and TRBJ1-1, with 7 nucleotides matching TRBD1. Trimming at V came to 5 bases and at J to 9 bases, leaving 9 bases not matched to a gene. This CDR3 is 13 amino acids long. The germline CDR1 and CDR2 sequences are MDHEN and SYDVKM. The CDR3 spells CASSLGQAPKAFF. CDR3 coding DNA: TGTGCCAGCAGTCTCGGACAGGCGCCGAAAGCTTTCTTT.

At least ten counts were recorded for this clonotype. The chain uses TRBV5-1 and TRBJ2-3; D not resolved. The CDR3 extends over 11 amino acids. The V gene's germline CDR1 is SGHRS and CDR2 YFSETQ. V lost 6 bases, J lost 3 bases, and 5 bases lay in between. In nucleotides, the CDR3 is TGCGCCAGCACTGGAACAGATACGCAGTATTTT. It codes for CASTGTDTQYF.

The sample holds many counts of this clonotype. This chain joins TRBV2 and TRBJ1-3; 9 bases map to TRBD1. Trimming at V came to 5 bases and at J to 6 bases, leaving 2 bases not matched to a gene. The CDR3 length is 13 residues. In germline, CDR1 is SNHLY, CDR2 FYNNEI. CDR3 region: CASSQQGANTIYF. CDR3 sequence (DNA): TGTGCCAGCAGTCAACAGGGGGCAAACACCATATATTTT.

A few counts support this clonotype. J is TRBJ2-5 and V is TRBV19, with D uncertain. The ends were cut back, 3 bases at V and 1 base at J, with 3 bases in the middle. Germline V gene sequence: CDR1 LNHDA, CDR2 SQIVND (reference sequence). The CDR3 runs 12 residues. CDR3 sequence (DNA): TGTGCCAGTAGTATGGGCCAAGAGACCCAGTACTTC. This gives the protein CASSMGQETQYF. The complete variable domain, with remaining parts taken from reference TRBV19 and TRBJ2-5, reads DGGITQSPKYLFRKEGQNVTLSCEQNLNHDAMYWYRQDPGQGLRLIYYSQIVNDFQKGDIAEGYSVSREKKESFPLTVTSAQKNPTAFYLCASSMGQETQYFGPGTRLLVL.

This clonotype was detected ten times or more. The chain links TRBV9 to TRBJ2-1, with D possibly TRBD1 on 7 matching bases. The CDR3 sequence is 17 residues long. V dropped 0 bases and J dropped 6 bases, with 19 bases sitting between them. Per the germline V gene, CDR1 is SGDLS and CDR2 is YYNGEE. CDR3 DNA sequence: TGTGCCAGCAGCGTAGATTTAGGGGGGACAGATGGCAATGAGCAGTTCTTC. It translates to CASSVDLGGTDGNEQFF.

This clonotype was seen at least ten times. The chain has TRBV7-3 and TRBJ2-7; 9 nucleotides align to TRBD1. After removal of 0 bases from V and 3 bases from J, the junction contained 3 bases not matched to a gene. Germline-derived CDR1 and CDR2 are SGHTA and FQGTGA. The CDR3 covers 15 residues. Written as DNA, the CDR3 is TGTGCCAGCAGCTTAACCCCGGGACAGGGCTACGAGCAGTACTTC. Translated, it gives CASSLTPGQGYEQYF.

The sample holds a few counts of this clonotype. This chain connects TRBV9 to TRBJ2-2; 7 bases map to TRBD2. The CDR3 sequence is 18 residues long. Germline V lookup: CDR1 SGDLS, CDR2 YYNGEE. The V gene end was trimmed by 2 bases and the J gene end by 7 bases; junction bases not matched to a gene: 17. CDR3 nucleotide sequence: TGTGCCAGCAGCGTGGATAGCGGGTACCGCTCTGGAGGCGGGGAGCTGTTTTTT. Its translation is CASSVDSGYRSGGGELFF.

This clonotype was seen repeatedly, ten times or more. The chain combines TRBV6-1 with TRBJ1-2, with D uncertain. The CDR3 length is 13 residues. Germline V gene lookup returns CDR1 MNHNS and CDR2 SASEGT. Trimming shortened V by 5 bases and J by 0 bases, and 7 bases separated the two germline ends. CDR3 sequence reads: CASSLDANYGYTF. CDR3 bases: TGTGCCAGCAGTCTGGACGCTAACTATGGCTACACCTTC.

This clonotype was counted many times. The CDR3 nucleotides read TGCAGTGCTAGACCCGTACAGGGAGATACGCAGTATTTT. Protein product: CSARPVQGDTQYF. V gene TRBV20-1 combines with J gene TRBJ2-3; D is possibly TRBD1 (6 bases). CDR3 length: 13 residues. The germline CDR1 and CDR2 sequences are DFQATT and SNEGSKA (reference sequence). V gave up 2 bases and J gave up 5 bases, with 11 bases separating them.

This clonotype was picked up a small number of times. The chain joins TRBV7-2 to TRBJ2-7; no reliable D call. The V and J ends lost 5 bases and 5 bases respectively, with 7 bases between them. The CDR3 extends over 11 amino acids. The germline gives CDR1 SGHTA, CDR2 FQGNSA. The CDR3 sequence: CASSLNHEQYF. CDR3 nucleotides: TGTGCCAGCAGCCTTAACCACGAGCAGTACTTC.

J is TRBJ1-2 and V is TRBV19; 8 bases agree with TRBD1. Germline V gene data show CDR1 as LNHDA and CDR2 as SQIVND (reference sequence). V dropped 8 bases and J dropped 3; count of bases not matched to a gene: 5. This CDR3 is 13 amino acids long. The chain's CDR3 is CASVRTGYYGYTF. DNA of the CDR3: TGTGCCAGTGTTCGGACAGGGTACTATGGCTACACCTTC.

This clonotype has only a few counts. The chain joins TRBV28 to TRBJ2-1; D unresolved. The CDR3 runs to 14 residues. V lost 2 bases and J lost 6, with 11 bases in between. Germline V gene lookup returns CDR1 MDHEN and CDR2 SYDVKM. The CDR3 protein is CASSLEVLPNEQFF. The CDR3 nucleotides are TGTGCCAGCAGTTTAGAGGTTCTCCCCAATGAGCAGTTCTTC. The variable domain in full, completed from reference TRBV28 and TRBJ2-1, reads DVKVTQSSRYLVKRTGEKVFLECVQDMDHENMFWYRQDPGLGLRLIYFSYDVKMKEKGDIPEGYSVSREKKERFSLILESASTNQTSMYLCASSLEVLPNEQFFGPGTRLTVL.

There are a few counts of this clonotype. The chain carries TRBV7-2 and TRBJ2-5, with D possibly called TRBD1 or TRBD2 (5 bases each). Trimming left V 5 bases short and J 1 base short, with 11 bases between. Looked up from germline, CDR1 is SGHTA and CDR2 is FQGNSA. The length of the CDR3 is 14 residues. CDR3 loop: CASSRSGGQETQYF. DNA of the CDR3: TGTGCCAGCAGCCGTAGTGGGGGCCAAGAGACCCAGTACTTC.

Notes on this clonotype: One base away lies a much larger clone, so this may be a sequencing read error. The chain is built from TRBV5-1 and TRBJ1-1; D not resolved. The CDR3 totals 13 residues. V lost 3 bases and J lost 1, with 7 bases in between. Germline V gene lookup returns CDR1 SGHRS and CDR2 YFSETQ. The CDR3 sequence is CASSSPQNTEAFF. The DNA for the CDR3 is TGCGCCAGCAGCTCCCCACAGAACACTGAAGCTTTCTTT.

The table lists this clonotype with many counts. The rearrangement links TRBV28 to TRBJ2-2; D not certain. From germline, CDR1 is MDHEN and CDR2 SYDVKM. CDR3 length: 16 residues. Trimming took 2 bases from V and 2 from J, leaving 12 bases between them. The CDR3 DNA follows: TGTGCCAGCAGTTTACCCCCCGACGGAAACACCGGGGAGCTGTTTTTT. Translated, it gives CASSLPPDGNTGELFF.

In this sample, this clonotype turned up many times. The chain uses TRBV11-2 and TRBJ1-1; D call uncertain. The V end was cut by 0 bases, the J end by 6 bases, with 8 bases between. Germline lookup yields CDR1 SGHAT and CDR2 FQNNGV. The CDR3 runs 13 residues. The CDR3 nucleotides are TGTGCCAGCAGCTTAGAGGGGTACGCTGAAGCTTTCTTT. Protein: CASSLEGYAEAFF.

This clonotype was detected ten times or more. The chain joins TRBV12-3 or TRBV12-4 to TRBJ2-1; 8 bases agree with TRBD2. The CDR3 is 12 residues long. Losses at the gene ends were 6 bases for V and 7 bases for J; bases not matched to a gene: 2. In nucleotides, the CDR3 is TGTGCCAGCAGCGTAGCGGGAAATGAGCAGTTCTTC. This codes for CASSVAGNEQFF.